Listed here are 14 T cell receptor beta chains from one sample, sequenced in a study of T cell responses to AZD1222 COVID-19 vaccine. Assay used: immunoSEQ multiplex PCR; TCRdb lists only in-frame clones, some missing. Among about 110,000 clones listed, around 89% were seen once. The material was peripheral blood, obtained on day 0 of AZD1222 vaccination. The receptors were sampled from an adult in good health.

The rearrangement uses TRBV5-1 and TRBJ1-2, with TRBD1 as a possible D gene (5 bases). This CDR3 spans 15 amino acids. Germline CDR1 is SGHRS and CDR2 is YFSETQ. Trimming stripped 4 bases from V and 4 bases from J, with 17 bases between. The CDR3 DNA reads as TGCGCCAGCAGCCCAAATTCAGGGAGCGGCTATGGCTACACCTTC. Translated, it gives CASSPNSGSGYGYTF.

CDR3 protein: CASSEFSVRTDTQYF. The CDR3 nucleotides are TGTGCCAGCAGCGAGTTTAGCGTTCGCACAGATACGCAGTATTTT. The chain uses TRBV9 and TRBJ2-3; weak D call: TRBD2 (5 bases). The CDR3 runs to 15 residues. V was cut by 3 bases and J by 1 base, with 12 bases left in between. Germline assignment: CDR1 SGDLS and CDR2 YYNGEE.

The chain links TRBV11-3 to TRBJ2-3; 11 bases align to TRBD2. V dropped 6 bases and J dropped 0; count of bases not matched to a gene: 8. This CDR3 region has 17 residues. Germline V lookup: CDR1 SGHNT, CDR2 YENEEA. CDR3 sequence (DNA): TGTGCCAGCAGTATAGTGACTAGCGGGGCTAGCACAGATACGCAGTATTTT. Translating it yields CASSIVTSGASTDTQYF.

The chain joins TRBV28 to TRBJ1-1; 10 bases map to TRBD1. V lost 6 bases to trimming and J lost 4 bases; unmatched junction nucleotides: 11. CDR3 length: 16 amino acids. Germline lookup yields CDR1 MDHEN and CDR2 SYDVKM. CDR3 residues: CASSWGGQGLRTEAFF. CDR3 in DNA: TGTGCCAGCAGCTGGGGGGGACAGGGGTTGCGCACTGAAGCTTTCTTT.

This chain connects TRBV7-9 to TRBJ2-1; D not certain. The germline CDR1 and CDR2 sequences are SEHNR and FQNEAQ (reference sequence). V shed 0 bases and J shed 12 bases, with 6 bases lying between them. CDR3 length equals 11 residues. CDR3 loop: CASSLAQRQFF. The CDR3, as DNA: TGTGCCAGCAGCTTAGCGCAGAGGCAGTTCTTC.

On this clone itself: Compared with germline, one end of the junction differs, possibly owing to a read error. The CDR3 is CASSPPGDYSPLHF. The DNA of the CDR3 is TGTGCCAGCTCCCCACCCGGGGATTACTCACCCCTCCACTTT. This chain joins TRBV18 and TRBJ1-6; no clear D. Germline CDR1 is KGHSH and CDR2 is LQKENI. The CDR3 totals 14 residues.

This chain connects TRBV27 to TRBJ1-5; no definite D call. V was pared by 3 bases and J by 9 bases, with 9 bases between. The CDR3 has 12 amino acids. Germline assignment: CDR1 MNHEY and CDR2 SMNVEV (reference sequence). The CDR3 DNA reads as TGTGCCAGCAGTTTCATTACCGGGCCCCAGCATTTT. It specifies CASSFITGPQHF.

This chain connects TRBV4-2 to TRBJ1-3; D is uncertain. The CDR3 extends over 13 amino acids. V was pared by 0 bases and J by 15 bases, with 15 bases between. Per germline, CDR1 LGHNA and CDR2 YNFKEQ. The CDR3, as DNA: TGTGCCAGCAGCCAAGAGGAGAGGGCGGCCAGATATTTT. This sequence encodes CASSQEERAARYF.

This clone was picked up a small number of times. The chain is built from TRBV28 and TRBJ1-2; a possible D gene is TRBD1 (6 bases). The CDR3 is made up of 12 amino acids. V was shortened by 7 bases and J by 2 bases, with 8 bases between the two germline ends. Germline V gene sequence: CDR1 MDHEN, CDR2 SYDVKM. The CDR3 loop is CASKRGNYGYTF. The CDR3 nucleotides are TGTGCCAGCAAAAGGGGGAACTATGGCTACACCTTC.

The chain links TRBV4-3 to TRBJ2-7, with 11 bases identical to TRBD2. CDR1 is LGHNA and CDR2 is YSLEER in the germline V gene. Trimming took 0 bases from V and 5 from J; bases not matched to a gene: 6. The CDR3 spans 16 residues. CDR3 residues: CASSQDRLAGSDEQYF. The CDR3 region has the DNA TGCGCCAGCAGCCAAGACCGACTAGCGGGGAGCGACGAGCAGTACTTC.

This chain links TRBV7-2 with TRBJ2-1; 13 bases are a match to TRBD2. The CDR3 has 15 amino acids. The trim removed 6 bases at V and 8 bases at J, leaving 7 bases unmatched. Germline V gene sequence: CDR1 SGHTA, CDR2 FQGNSA. For the CDR3, the DNA is TGTGCCAGCAGACTTGGACTAGCGGGAGTGGATGAGCAGTTCTTC. The encoded protein is CASRLGLAGVDEQFF.

The V gene is TRBV5-1, the J gene TRBJ1-1; unclear D gene. Germline loops: CDR1 SGHRS, CDR2 YFSETQ. The CDR3 consists of 13 residues. V was clipped by 0 bases and J by 1 base, with 4 bases between them. CDR3 nucleotide sequence: TGCGCCAGCAGCTTGGTGTCGAACACTGAAGCTTTCTTT. It yields the protein CASSLVSNTEAFF.

This chain's CDR3 is CASSLSGTGPDTQYF. In DNA form, the CDR3 reads TGTGCCAGCAGCCTCTCCGGGACAGGCCCAGATACGCAGTATTTT. The chain joins TRBV7-2 to TRBJ2-3, with 8 bases lining up with TRBD1. Germline loops: CDR1 SGHTA, CDR2 FQGNSA. The V and J ends lost 5 bases and 4 bases, in that order; junction bases with no gene match: 8. The CDR3 loop spans 15 amino acids. The entire variable domain, with the rest obtained from reference TRBV7-2 and TRBJ2-3, is as follows: GAGVSQSPSNKVTEKGKDVELRCDPISGHTALYWYRQSLGQGLEFLIYFQGNSAPDKSGLPSDRFSAERTGGSVSTLTIQRTQQEDSAVYLCASSLSGTGPDTQYFGPGTRLTVL.

The chain couples TRBV25-1 to TRBJ2-1; 8 bases match TRBD2. Looked up from germline, CDR1 is MGHDK and CDR2 is SYGVNS. This CDR3 contains 14 residues. The V segment lost 0 bases and the J segment 8 bases; nucleotides outside the gene matches: 3. This CDR3 is CASSEYTGGDEQFF. Written as DNA, the CDR3 is TGTGCCAGCAGTGAATATACGGGAGGGGATGAGCAGTTCTTC.